This TCR beta chain comes out of a study of blood T cell repertoires in COVID-19. After removal of 5 bases from V and 2 bases from J, the junction contained 9 bases not matched to a gene. The V gene's germline CDR1 is LGHNA and CDR2 YNFKEQ. This CDR3 is 15 amino acids long. TCRdb keeps only in-frame clones here, not all; method: immunoSEQ multiplex PCR. The sample contains approximately 120,000 clones, more than 70% of which appear only once. The TCR originated in a woman at least 80 years old with COVID-19, enrolled during active disease. Sequenced input: peripheral blood. The rearrangement uses TRBV4-2 and TRBJ2-7, with TRBD1 identical over 7 bases. CDR3 in DNA: TGTGCCAGCAGCATCGGGACAGAGGGACCCTACGAGCAGTACTTC. Translated, it gives CASSIGTEGPYEQYF.